The 13 T cell receptor beta chains below come from one sample, sequenced in a study of T cells after yellow fever vaccination (dated by TCRdb to the late 2010s). This sample's treatment or condition label indicates: live attenuated yellow fever vaccine strain. Receptor libraries were prepared by 5' RACE. The sequencing machine was an Illumina HiSeq 2500. TCRdb trimmed the raw reads at Q25, called clones with MiXCR and kept productive beta chains. All rows with the same CDR3 protein become a single entry with the most common DNA and genes. This sample has some 110,000 distinct CDR3 sequences in its table, and 7.4% of those were observed once. The top ten clones comprise roughly 2.5% of the sample. Sequencing used CD4+ T cells sorted from PBMCs, obtained around 10 days after the first yellow fever vaccination. The receptors come from a man aged 18 to 30 who received the YFV17D yellow fever vaccine.

This clonotype was seen more than once but under ten times. The chain recombines TRBV7-2 with TRBJ1-3; no clear D gene. CDR3 size: 16 residues. CDR1 and CDR2 from the germline V gene are SGHTA and FQGNSA. V lost 5 bases and J 1 base, leaving 15 bases between the germline ends. The CDR3 DNA reads as TGTGCCAGCAGCCCATTCCTCCCGGTTTCTGGAAACACCATATATTTT. Its translation is CASSPFLPVSGNTIYF. Full variable domain (rest looked up from reference TRBV7-2 and TRBJ1-3): GAGVSQSPSNKVTEKGKDVELRCDPISGHTALYWYRQSLGQGLEFLIYFQGNSAPDKSGLPSDRFSAERTGGSVSTLTIQRTQQEDSAVYLCASSPFLPVSGNTIYFGEGSWLTVV.

This clonotype was observed many times. The rearrangement uses TRBV7-8 and TRBJ2-1; D gene uncertain. The germline CDR1 and CDR2 sequences are SGHVS and FQNEAQ. Trimming cost V 1 base and J 7 bases, with 11 bases left between them. The CDR3 has 14 residues. The chain's CDR3 is CASSLVVGPNEQFF. The DNA of the CDR3 is TGTGCCAGCAGCTTAGTGGTGGGCCCTAATGAGCAGTTCTTC.

This clonotype was counted many times. This chain uses TRBV20-1 with TRBJ1-1, with 7 bases lining up with TRBD1. With 5 bases clipped from V and 5 bases from J, the junction kept 8 bases outside the gene matches. Germline V gene lookup returns CDR1 DFQATT and CDR2 SNEGSKA (reference sequence). The CDR3 consists of 13 residues. CDR3 coding DNA: TGCAGTGCTTACAGGGGAGGGGTGACTGAAGCTTTCTTT. It translates to CSAYRGGVTEAFF.

In this sample, this clonotype turned up many times. This CDR3 is CASSLDPGTSGGYF. The CDR3 bases are TGCGCCAGCAGCTTGGATCCCGGGACTAGCGGGGGATACTTC. The rearrangement uses TRBV5-1 and TRBJ2-4, with 14 bases that match TRBD2. This CDR3 contains 14 residues. After removal of 0 bases from V and 16 bases from J, the junction contained 6 bases not matched to a gene. In germline, CDR1 is SGHRS, CDR2 YFSETQ.

This clonotype was picked up many times. The J gene is TRBJ1-1, the V gene TRBV5-1, with D tentatively TRBD1 (5 bases). Germline V gene lookup returns CDR1 SGHRS and CDR2 YFSETQ. V was trimmed by 0 bases and J by 4 bases, leaving 10 bases between them. The CDR3 loop spans 14 amino acids. The CDR3 region has the DNA TGCGCCAGCAGCTTGGAGGCAGGGAGCACTGAAGCTTTCTTT. Its translation: CASSLEAGSTEAFF.

Ten or more counts support this clonotype. The chain carries TRBV15 and TRBJ2-2, with a tentative D call TRBD1 (5 bases). Trimming removed 0 bases from V and 7 bases from J, with 18 bases in between. The germline gives CDR1 LNHNV, CDR2 YYDKDF (reference sequence). This CDR3 region has 17 residues. CDR3 in amino acids: CATSRDHATASYGELFF. CDR3 in DNA: TGTGCCACCAGCAGAGATCATGCGACAGCATCATACGGGGAGCTGTTTTTT.

There are many counts of this clonotype. V gene TRBV9 combines with J gene TRBJ1-2; TRBD1 agrees at 7 bases. This CDR3 contains 14 residues. Germline V gene data show CDR1 as SGDLS and CDR2 as YYNGEE. Trimming took 0 bases from V and 7 from J; bases not matched to a gene: 6. The CDR3 DNA reads TGTGCCAGCAGCGTAGAAAGCAGGGGGGCTGGCTACACCTTC. Encoded protein: CASSVESRGAGYTF.

In its sample, this clonotype was seen many times. The rearrangement links TRBV12-3 or TRBV12-4 to TRBJ2-1; 9 bases line up with TRBD1. This CDR3 region has 13 residues. Unmatched junction bases numbered 5, after V lost 7 bases and J lost 7 bases. This chain's CDR3 is CASTLTGGNEQFF. Here the CDR3 DNA reads TGTGCCAGCACCCTGACAGGGGGTAATGAGCAGTTCTTC.

This clonotype was counted ten times or more. V is TRBV28 and J is TRBJ1-2; D gene ambiguous. Between the trimmed V and J ends, which lost 4 bases and 8 bases, there was a span of 14 bases. The CDR3 consists of 13 residues. From germline, CDR1 is MDHEN and CDR2 SYDVKM. This chain's CDR3 is CASSSFGGVGYTF. CDR3 DNA: TGTGCCAGCAGTTCCTTTGGCGGGGTAGGCTACACCTTC.

In regard to this clonotype: With a much larger clone just one base away, this may be a read error. The V gene is TRBV7-9, the J gene TRBJ2-5, with a tentative D call TRBD1 (6 bases). Per the germline V gene, CDR1 is SEHNR and CDR2 is FQNEAQ (reference sequence). V was clipped by 4 bases and J by 1 base, with 19 bases between them. The CDR3 extends over 17 amino acids. Here the CDR3 reads CASSSLGQGQGQETQYF. The CDR3 DNA follows: TGTGCCAGCAGCTCCCTCGGCCAGGGGCAGGGCCAAGAGACCCAGTACTTC.

V is TRBV5-6 and J is TRBJ2-1, with 12 bases identical to TRBD2. The CDR3 totals 15 residues. V shed 4 bases, J shed 4 bases, and the junction held 3 bases outside the gene matches. Looked up from germline, CDR1 is SGHDT and CDR2 is YYEEEE. The CDR3 DNA is TGTGCCAGCAGCATAGGACTAGCGGGGTACAATGAGCAGTTCTTC. This translates into CASSIGLAGYNEQFF.

This clonotype was observed at least ten times. The rearrangement uses TRBV10-3 and TRBJ1-5; 7 bases map to TRBD1. Per germline, CDR1 ENHRY and CDR2 SYGVKD. J gave up 4 bases and V 3 bases, and 6 bases lay outside the gene matches. This CDR3 has 15 amino acids. CDR3 sequence reads: CAISEPGTDNQPQHF. The CDR3 nucleotides read TGTGCCATCAGTGAACCCGGGACAGATAATCAGCCCCAGCATTTT.

This clonotype has ten or more counts. This chain uses TRBV29-1 with TRBJ2-4; TRBD1 matches at 7 bases. This CDR3 has 11 amino acids. The germline CDR1 and CDR2 sequences are SQVTM and ANQGSEA. After removal of 8 bases from V and 7 bases from J, the junction contained 5 bases not matched to a gene. This CDR3 reads CSISDRNIQYF. CDR3 DNA sequence: TGCAGCATATCGGACAGGAACATTCAGTACTTC.